This T cell receptor beta chain was sequenced for a study of T cells in Graves' hyperthyroidism and ophthalmopathy. Findings and caveats of the study: Ophthalmopathy and stable hyperthyroidism were told apart by a 13 V-J model.

As to this clonotype: Its target is unknown. A clone one base away is much larger, so this may be a read error.

RNA transcripts served as the template for amplifying TCR beta CDR3 regions. The study used the HTBI primer set for a first-round RT-PCR of the TCR CDR3. From the multiplex PCR reads, TCRdb called clonotypes with MiXCR, one entry per CDR3 protein. The data show about 540,000 distinct CDR3 sequences, with around 42% seen just once and around 7.7% held by the top ten. CDR1 is SEHNR, CDR2 FQNEAQ, per germline (reference sequence). The CDR3 covers 15 residues. These patients, aged 18 to 65, had recently diagnosed hyperthyroidism lasting under 2 months. Uncontrolled infection, other autoimmune disease, pregnancy or lactation disqualified patients from enrolment. In making diagnoses, clinical symptoms, serum thyroxine and TRAb, thyroid ultrasound and orbital computed tomography were all used.

This clonotype was sampled from a woman under 30 with Graves' hyperthyroidism. The sequencing sample was made of peripheral blood or thyroid tissue (not recorded which). The V gene is TRBV7-9, the J gene TRBJ1-5; possibly TRBD1 for D (5 bases). In nucleotides, the CDR3 is TGTGCCAGCAGCCCGGAGCGGGGGATCAATCAGTCCCAGCATTTT. This codes for CASSPERGINQSQHF.